This T cell receptor (beta chain) is drawn from a study of T cells in Graves' hyperthyroidism and ophthalmopathy. This clonotype was seen ten or more times. Amplification targeted TCR beta CDR3 regions from RNA transcripts. The study used the HTBI primer set for a first-round RT-PCR of the TCR CDR3. One entry per CDR3 protein results from TCRdb running MiXCR on the multiplex PCR reads. The top ten clones hold roughly 45% of a sample with roughly 510,000 distinct CDR3 sequences, over 35% of them seen once. The CDR3 totals 14 residues. V was cut by 1 base and J by 2 bases, with 9 bases left in between. CDR1 is SGHTA, CDR2 FQGNSA, per germline.

The sequencing input was peripheral blood or thyroid tissue (not recorded which). This chain links TRBV7-2 with TRBJ2-7; perhaps D is TRBD1 or TRBD2 (5 bases each). This sequence originates from an adult woman with Graves' disease, either hyperthyroidism or ophthalmopathy (not recorded which). The CDR3 DNA reads as TGTGCCAGCAGCTTAGGAGGGACCACCTACGAGCAGTACTTC. Amino acids: CASSLGGTTYEQYF.